Detailed here is one T cell receptor beta chain. Its antigen remains undetermined. Base quality data are lacking; no much larger clone is found one base away. To prepare the library, the immunoSEQ multiplex PCR assay was applied. As stored in TCRdb, this immuneACCESS dataset retains in-frame rearrangements with V and J assigned. A fraction of the clones does not appear; measured against another copy, unresolved V genes explain less than half of the discrepancy, and the remainder lacks a known reason. The sample table lists tens of thousands of clones, roughly nine tenths of them with a count of one. Together, the top ten hold around 0.22% of the sample. This entry is derived from a study of T cell changes during pregnancy in multiple sclerosis (dated by TCRdb to between 2017 and 2020). Some background on the complete study: In women with multiple sclerosis, the researchers looked at how the T cell repertoire shifted as pregnancy progressed.

Germline trimming amounts to 6 bases on V and 2 bases on J, with 6 as the count of junction bases outside the gene matches. There are 15 amino acids in the CDR3, from cysteine to phenylalanine inclusive. Just the 45-base CDR3 DNA is kept, in frame starting at base 1. CDR1 and CDR2, per the germline V gene, are KGHSH and LQKENI. The TCR was taken from a female donor with multiple sclerosis, enrolled in a pregnancy study. Sequences were derived from CD4+ T cells from peripheral blood mononuclear cells, sampled before pregnancy. Recombination connected TRBV18 to TRBJ1-4, with 7 bases in between that match TRBD1. The DNA sequence reads TGTGCCAGCTCGCTTCGCAGGGGGACTAATGAAAAACTGTTTTTT. The resulting protein is CASSLRRGTNEKLFF.